A single TCR beta chain is shown here with its context. The target antigen is unknown. Measured with immunoSEQ multiplex PCR; TCRdb has only the in-frame clones, and not every one. The sample shows 150,000 or so clones, around 91% of them seen only once. V lost 4 bases, J lost 3 bases, and 10 bases lay in between. This CDR3 contains 14 residues. Germline CDR1 is LNHNV and CDR2 is YYDKDF (reference sequence). This specimen belongs to a study of T cell responses to AZD1222 COVID-19 vaccine. The study, taken as a whole, reports: Every sample of the repertoires postdated the peak T cell response.

V gene TRBV15 combines with J gene TRBJ2-1; D is unresolved. The source was peripheral blood, collected on day 0 of AZD1222 vaccination. The TCR sequence derives from an adult in good health. The CDR3 DNA sequence: TGTGCCACCAGCACCCTTACACTCTACAATGAGCAGTTCTTC. Its translation is CATSTLTLYNEQFF.